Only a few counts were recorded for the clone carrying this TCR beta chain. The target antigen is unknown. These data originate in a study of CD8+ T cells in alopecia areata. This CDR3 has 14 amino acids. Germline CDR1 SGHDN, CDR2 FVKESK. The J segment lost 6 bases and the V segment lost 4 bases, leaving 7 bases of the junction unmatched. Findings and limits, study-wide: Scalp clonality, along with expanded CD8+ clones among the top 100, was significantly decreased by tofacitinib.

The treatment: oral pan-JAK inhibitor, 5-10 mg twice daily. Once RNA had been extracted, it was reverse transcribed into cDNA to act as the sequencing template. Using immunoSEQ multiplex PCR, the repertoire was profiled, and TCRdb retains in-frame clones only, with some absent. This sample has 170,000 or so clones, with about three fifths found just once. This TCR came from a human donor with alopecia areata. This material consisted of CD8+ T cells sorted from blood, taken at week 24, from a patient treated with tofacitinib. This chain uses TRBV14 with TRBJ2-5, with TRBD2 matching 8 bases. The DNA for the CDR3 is TGTGCCAGCAGCCTACCGGGGGGGATGAAGACCCAGTACTTC. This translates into CASSLPGGMKTQYF.